The clone carrying this TCR beta chain was recorded many times. Its cognate antigen is unknown. This sample was taken from a study of breast tumors, draining lymph nodes, adjacent tissues. Study observations and caveats: Tumor TCR diversity was below lymph nodes but above nontumor tissue.

Samples came from axillary lymph nodes draining the breast cancer. The CDR3 totals 17 residues. Germline loops: CDR1 SGHAT, CDR2 FQNNGV. V shed 1 base and J shed 1 base, with 16 bases lying between them. MiXCR, run by TCRdb on the multiplex PCR reads, gives a single entry per CDR3 protein. Of about 180,000 distinct CDR3 sequences in the sample, roughly a third were seen once. The V gene is TRBV11-2, the J gene TRBJ2-5, with a tentative D call TRBD2 (6 bases). This TCR was sampled from a female donor with breast cancer. Some clones in this sample may be carry-over from other donors' samples. Specimen: axillary lymph node tissue. In DNA form, the CDR3 reads TGTGCCAGCAGCTTAGGAGGTGCGGGGTGGGGCCAAGAGACCCAGTACTTC. Amino acid sequence: CASSLGGAGWGQETQYF.